Below are 15 T cell receptor beta chains sequenced from a single sample in a study of T-cell memory formation after mild COVID-19. TCRdb redid the calling of the 5' RACE reads with MiXCR, one entry per CDR3 protein. The repertoire has 470,000 or so distinct CDR3 sequences, roughly 20% of them found once; the top ten carry approximately 8.1%. Sequencing input: PBMCs or a T cell subset sorted from them (not recorded which). These receptors were obtained from an adult woman who had mild COVID-19 (a few samples of this study predate the infection). Cell type and time point are not known.

The chain has TRBV4-1 and TRBJ1-1; D ambiguous. With 1 base removed from V and 6 bases from J, the gap between germline ends came to 9 bases. This CDR3 has 13 residues. Per the germline V gene, CDR1 is MGHRA and CDR2 is YSYEKL. The CDR3 protein is CASSQGRAPEAFF. The CDR3 DNA reads as TGCGCCAGCAGCCAAGGGCGGGCCCCTGAAGCTTTCTTT.

This chain connects TRBV4-2 to TRBJ2-3, with unresolved D. CDR1 and CDR2 (germline): LGHNA, YNFKEQ. Trimming shortened V by 0 bases and J by 4 bases, and 8 bases separated the two germline ends. CDR3 length: 14 residues. CDR3 nucleotide sequence: TGTGCCAGCAGCCAAGATAGGGTTTCAGATACGCAGTATTTT. It translates to CASSQDRVSDTQYF.

The rearrangement uses TRBV12-3 or TRBV12-4 and TRBJ2-2; 11 bases are a match to TRBD2. The CDR3 totals 15 residues. The trim removed 6 bases at V and 4 bases at J, leaving 4 bases unmatched. The CDR3, as DNA: TGTGCCAGCAGCCATAGCGGGAGGGGCACCGGGGAGCTGTTTTTT. Translating it yields CASSHSGRGTGELFF.

The chain recombines TRBV7-9 with TRBJ2-3, with D unclear. V dropped 5 bases and J dropped 6 bases, with 12 bases sitting between them. There are 13 residues in the CDR3. The germline CDR1 and CDR2 sequences are SEHNR and FQNEAQ (reference sequence). CDR3 sequence reads: CASSPGALDTQYF. The CDR3 DNA reads as TGTGCCAGCAGCCCCGGAGCTCTGGATACGCAGTATTTT. The whole variable domain, filled in from reference TRBV7-9 and TRBJ2-3, reads DTGVSQNPRHKITKRGQNVTFRCDPISEHNRLYWYRQTLGQGPEFLTYFQNEAQLEKSRLLSDRFSAERPKGSFSTLEIQRTEQGDSAMYLCASSPGALDTQYFGPGTRLTVL.

The chain employs TRBV4-1 and TRBJ2-4; 7 positions agree with TRBD2. Germline CDR1 MGHRA, CDR2 YSYEKL. The CDR3 is 15 amino acids. V was clipped by 4 bases and J by 3 bases; unmatched bases: 6. The CDR3 protein is CASSLSGNDKNIQYF. CDR3 DNA sequence: TGCGCCAGCAGCCTAAGCGGGAACGACAAAAACATTCAGTACTTC.

This clonotype was found a few times. The rearrangement joins TRBV5-1 to TRBJ1-4; 11 bases line up with TRBD1. V trimming: 4 bases; J trimming: 1 base; junction bases outside the gene matches: 9. Germline loops: CDR1 SGHRS, CDR2 YFSETQ. This CDR3 spans 18 amino acids. CDR3 coding DNA: TGCGCCAGCAGCCCAACCTCCGGGACAGGGGGAACTAATGAAAAACTGTTTTTT. Amino acids: CASSPTSGTGGTNEKLFF.

The chain uses TRBV28 and TRBJ1-2; D gene ambiguous. V was pared by 5 bases and J by 1 base, with 8 bases between. The CDR3 length is 13 residues. Germline CDR1 and CDR2: MDHEN and SYDVKM. The CDR3 spells CASSPDINYGYTF. The CDR3 DNA follows: TGTGCCAGCAGTCCAGATATTAACTATGGCTACACCTTC.

The chain employs TRBV7-9 and TRBJ1-2; D perhaps matches TRBD1 (6 bases). Germline V CDR1 and CDR2: SEHNR, FQNEAQ (reference sequence). The CDR3 extends over 14 amino acids. The ends were cut back, 5 bases at V and 5 bases at J, with 15 bases in the middle. CDR3 in amino acids: CASSQGLEGYGYTF. DNA of the CDR3: TGTGCCAGCAGCCAGGGGCTGGAGGGTTATGGCTACACCTTC.

Many counts were recorded for this clonotype. The chain combines TRBV7-9 with TRBJ2-1; tentatively, D is TRBD2 (6 bases). Germline CDR1 and CDR2: SEHNR and FQNEAQ (reference sequence). The length of the CDR3 is 14 residues. Trimming removed 3 bases at V and 4 bases at J, with 10 bases between. The chain's CDR3 is CASSLDAGYNEQFF. Here the CDR3 DNA reads TGTGCCAGCAGCTTGGATGCGGGATACAATGAGCAGTTCTTC.

The chain combines TRBV15 with TRBJ1-1; the match to TRBD1 covers 7 bases. Per the germline V gene, CDR1 is LNHNV and CDR2 is YYDKDF (reference sequence). The CDR3 has 16 residues. V lost 5 bases and J lost 4; bases outside the gene matches: 13. The CDR3 protein is CATSRGVQGLSTEAFF. The DNA for the CDR3 is TGTGCCACCAGCCGAGGGGTACAGGGGCTGAGCACTGAAGCTTTCTTT.

A few counts support this clonotype. This chain uses TRBV10-3 with TRBJ2-3; TRBD2 agrees at 13 bases. CDR1 and CDR2 (germline): ENHRY, SYGVKD. CDR3 length: 14 residues. V was pared by 11 bases and J by 4 bases, with 6 bases of the junction left unmatched. The CDR3 sequence is CAVTSGGASDTQYF. The CDR3 DNA is TGTGCCGTAACTAGCGGGGGGGCTTCAGATACGCAGTATTTT.

The rearrangement joins TRBV3-1 to TRBJ1-1; D remains unclear. The CDR3 sequence is 15 residues long. In germline, CDR1 is LGHDT, CDR2 YNNKEL (reference sequence). V dropped 4 bases and J dropped 3 bases, with 15 bases sitting between them. CDR3 loop: CASSPQRGIDTEAFF. The CDR3 DNA follows: TGTGCCAGCAGCCCTCAACGGGGTATTGACACTGAAGCTTTCTTT.

The CDR3 sequence is CASSLGQGSTGELFF. CDR3 DNA: TGTGCCAGCAGCTTAGGACAGGGGAGCACCGGGGAGCTGTTTTTT. The chain couples TRBV7-9 to TRBJ2-2; 8 bases are shared with TRBD1. In germline, CDR1 is SEHNR, CDR2 FQNEAQ (reference sequence). CDR3 size: 15 residues. The V segment lost 1 base and the J segment 4 bases; nucleotides outside the gene matches: 2.

The chain carries TRBV6-2 or TRBV6-3 and TRBJ1-2; 12 bases fit TRBD1. CDR3 length: 16 amino acids. V gave up 4 bases and J gave up 2 bases; unmatched junction bases: 5. Germline V gene data show CDR1 as MNHEY and CDR2 as SVGEGT. CDR3 in amino acids: CASSSGQGALNYGYTF. CDR3 bases: TGTGCCAGCAGTTCGGGACAGGGGGCGCTGAACTATGGCTACACCTTC.

The chain has TRBV12-3 or TRBV12-4 and TRBJ1-1; D gene uncertain. The CDR3 loop spans 14 amino acids. V lost 3 bases, J lost 1 base, and 9 bases lay in between. CDR3 nucleotide sequence: TGTGCCAGCAGTTTCCGGAACGAGAACACTGAAGCTTTCTTT. Translating gives CASSFRNENTEAFF.